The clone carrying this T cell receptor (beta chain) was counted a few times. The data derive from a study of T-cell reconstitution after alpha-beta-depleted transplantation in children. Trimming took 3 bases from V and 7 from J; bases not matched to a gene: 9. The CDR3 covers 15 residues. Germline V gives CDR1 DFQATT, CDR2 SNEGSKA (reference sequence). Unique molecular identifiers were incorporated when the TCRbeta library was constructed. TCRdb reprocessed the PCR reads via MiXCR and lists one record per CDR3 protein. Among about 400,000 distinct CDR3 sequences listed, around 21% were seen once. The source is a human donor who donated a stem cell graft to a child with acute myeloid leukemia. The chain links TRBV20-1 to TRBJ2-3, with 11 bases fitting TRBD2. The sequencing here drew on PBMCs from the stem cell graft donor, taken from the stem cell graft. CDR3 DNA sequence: TGCAGTGCTAGGGAACTAGCGGGAGTTGTGAATACGCAGTATTTT. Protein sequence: CSARELAGVVNTQYF.